This entry lists 6 T cell receptor beta chains sequenced from one sample in a study of blood T cell repertoires in COVID-19. Using immunoSEQ multiplex PCR, the repertoire was profiled, and TCRdb retains in-frame clones only, with some absent. The data contain tens of thousands of clones, more than 80% of them seen just once; the ten biggest clones take up 15% to 20%. Sequencing was performed on peripheral blood. These receptors were collected from a man older than 75 with acute or convalescent COVID-19.

The chain recombines TRBV4-1 with TRBJ1-2; 7 nucleotides align to TRBD1. Germline V lookup: CDR1 MGHRA, CDR2 YSYEKL. The CDR3 is 14 residues long. The V and J ends lost 6 bases and 1 base, in that order; junction bases with no gene match: 5. In DNA form, the CDR3 reads TGCGCCAGCAGTCGGGACAGATATAACTATGGCTACACCTTC. This encodes CASSRDRYNYGYTF.

This rearrangement joins TRBV11-2 to TRBJ2-7, with 16 nucleotides matching TRBD2. Germline trimming cut 5 bases from V and 1 base from J; bases unmatched to any gene: 11. The germline V gene encodes CDR1 SGHAT and CDR2 FQNNGV. The CDR3 runs 19 residues. As DNA, the CDR3 is TGTGCCAGCAGCACCCGCCCGGGACTAGCGGGGGGGCAGTCCTACGAGCAGTACTTC. Amino acids: CASSTRPGLAGGQSYEQYF.

This clone appeared once. The rearrangement joins TRBV10-3 to TRBJ1-1; 8 nucleotides align to TRBD1. This CDR3 has 16 amino acids. Trimming removed 4 bases from V and 4 bases from J; junction bases left unmatched: 11. Per germline, CDR1 ENHRY and CDR2 SYGVKD. CDR3 in amino acids: CAISGTGQGDITEAFF. CDR3 bases: TGTGCCATCAGTGGAACAGGACAGGGTGATATCACTGAAGCTTTCTTT.

This chain joins TRBV3-1 (or the pseudogene TRBV3-2) and TRBJ1-2; D might be TRBD1 (6 bases). The V gene's germline CDR1 is LGHDT and CDR2 YNNKEL (reference sequence). V lost 4 bases, J lost 8 bases, and 14 bases lay in between. The CDR3 loop spans 13 amino acids. The CDR3 is CASSPLGGGGYTF. In DNA form, the CDR3 reads TGTGCCAGCAGCCCCTTAGGCGGGGGCGGCTACACCTTC.

The rearrangement joins TRBV29-1 to TRBJ1-1, with 7 nucleotides matching TRBD1. The CDR3 sequence is 13 residues long. Germline V lookup: CDR1 SQVTM, CDR2 ANQGSEA. V trimming: 1 base; J trimming: 4 bases; junction bases outside the gene matches: 3. CDR3 in amino acids: CSVEGAGGTEAFF. CDR3 nucleotides: TGCAGCGTTGAAGGGGCAGGGGGCACTGAAGCTTTCTTT.

This chain joins TRBV19 and TRBJ2-5, with TRBD2 as a possible D gene (6 bases). This CDR3 has 13 residues. V shed 1 base and J shed 5 bases, with 8 bases lying between them. Germline lookup yields CDR1 LNHDA and CDR2 SQIVND (reference sequence). The CDR3 DNA follows: TGTGCCAGTAGTATAGGCGGGGTGGAGACCCAGTACTTC. Translated: CASSIGGVETQYF.